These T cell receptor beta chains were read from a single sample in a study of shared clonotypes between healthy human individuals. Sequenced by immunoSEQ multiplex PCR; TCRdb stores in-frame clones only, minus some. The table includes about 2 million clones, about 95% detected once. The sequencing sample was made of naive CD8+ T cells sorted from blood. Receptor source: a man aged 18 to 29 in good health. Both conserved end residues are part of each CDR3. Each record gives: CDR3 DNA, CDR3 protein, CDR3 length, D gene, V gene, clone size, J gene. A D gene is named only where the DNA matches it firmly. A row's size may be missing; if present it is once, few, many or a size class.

CDR3nt: TGTGCCAGCAGGAACAGGGGGACACCCCTCCACTTT
CDR3aa: CASRNRGTPLHF
len: 12
d_gene: TRBD1
v_gene: TRBV6-5
abundance: .
j_gene: TRBJ1-6

CDR3nt: TGTGCCAGCAGCTTAGCGTCTGTCCGGGTCTCATCGGACACTGAAGCTTTCTTT
CDR3aa: CASSLASVRVSSDTEAFF
len: 18
d_gene: .
v_gene: TRBV11-2
abundance: .
j_gene: TRBJ1-1

CDR3nt: TGTGCCAGCACCGATACTGGAGGGACGGAAGACTACGAGCAGTACTTC
CDR3aa: CASTDTGGTEDYEQYF
len: 16
d_gene: .
v_gene: TRBV6-6
abundance: .
j_gene: TRBJ2-7

CDR3nt: TGTGCCAGCAGCTATACACGGAGCTCCTACAATGAGCAGTTCTTC
CDR3aa: CASSYTRSSYNEQFF
len: 15
d_gene: .
v_gene: TRBV7-9
abundance: .
j_gene: TRBJ2-1

CDR3nt: TGTGCCAGCACTCCGGCGGGCGGCACCGGGGAGCTGTTTTTT
CDR3aa: CASTPAGGTGELFF
len: 14
d_gene: .
v_gene: TRBV7-6
abundance: .
j_gene: TRBJ2-2

CDR3nt: TGCGCCAGCAGCACGGGACAGACTAATGAGCAGTTCTTC
CDR3aa: CASSTGQTNEQFF
len: 13
d_gene: TRBD1
v_gene: TRBV4-1
abundance: .
j_gene: TRBJ2-1

CDR3nt: TGTGCCAGCAGTTTATACGACAGAGCCGGGGAGCTGTTTTTT
CDR3aa: CASSLYDRAGELFF
len: 14
d_gene: .
v_gene: TRBV27
abundance: .
j_gene: TRBJ2-2

CDR3nt: TGCGCCAGCAGTGAGAGGGACAGTTGGCAGCCCCAGCATTTT
CDR3aa: CASSERDSWQPQHF
len: 14
d_gene: TRBD1
v_gene: TRBV10-2
abundance: .
j_gene: TRBJ1-5

CDR3nt: TGCGCCAGCAGCCAAGAGAGAGCGGGGGTGAGCTCCTACGAGCAGTACTTC
CDR3aa: CASSQERAGVSSYEQYF
len: 17
d_gene: TRBD2
v_gene: TRBV4-1
abundance: .
j_gene: TRBJ2-7

CDR3nt: TGTGCCAGCAGTTTATCGGCCATACACGGCTACACCTTC
CDR3aa: CASSLSAIHGYTF
len: 13
d_gene: .
v_gene: TRBV27
abundance: .
j_gene: TRBJ1-2

CDR3nt: TGTGCCAGCAGCTCCCTGGGCGGGACTCCCTACAATGAGCAGTTCTTC
CDR3aa: CASSSLGGTPYNEQFF
len: 16
d_gene: .
v_gene: TRBV7-9
abundance: .
j_gene: TRBJ2-1

CDR3nt: TGTGCCAGCAGCCGCTCTGTAGAGGACATCTCCTACGAGCAGTACTTC
CDR3aa: CASSRSVEDISYEQYF
len: 16
d_gene: .
v_gene: TRBV11-2
abundance: once
j_gene: TRBJ2-7

CDR3nt: TGTGCTAGCAGATCTAGGCAACGGGGGTATAGCAATCAGCCCCAGCATTTT
CDR3aa: CASRSRQRGYSNQPQHF
len: 17
d_gene: .
v_gene: TRBV7-7
abundance: .
j_gene: TRBJ1-5

CDR3nt: TGTGCCAGCCGGGGGACAACCTACGAGCAGTACTTC
CDR3aa: CASRGTTYEQYF
len: 12
d_gene: .
v_gene: TRBV6-5
abundance: .
j_gene: TRBJ2-7

CDR3nt: TGTGCCAGCAGTGAAGGGCCGGGGTTAGGCACTGAAGCTTTCTTT
CDR3aa: CASSEGPGLGTEAFF
len: 15
d_gene: .
v_gene: TRBV6-1
abundance: .
j_gene: TRBJ1-1

CDR3nt: TGTGCCAGCAGTTCCGCCCAGGGGGCTGGCAATCAGCCCCAGCATTTT
CDR3aa: CASSSAQGAGNQPQHF
len: 16
d_gene: TRBD1
v_gene: TRBV28
abundance: .
j_gene: TRBJ1-5

CDR3nt: TGCGCCAGCAGCCCCAAGGAATACTACGAGCAGTACTTC
CDR3aa: CASSPKEYYEQYF
len: 13
d_gene: .
v_gene: TRBV4-1
abundance: .
j_gene: TRBJ2-7

CDR3nt: TGCGCCAGCAGCCGAACCGGGACTAGCACTAGGGAGCAGTACTTC
CDR3aa: CASSRTGTSTREQYF
len: 15
d_gene: TRBD2
v_gene: TRBV4-3
abundance: .
j_gene: TRBJ2-7

CDR3nt: TGTGCCAGCAGCTTACAGGGGATGGGAGAGACCCAGTACTTC
CDR3aa: CASSLQGMGETQYF
len: 14
d_gene: .
v_gene: TRBV11-2
abundance: .
j_gene: TRBJ2-5

CDR3nt: TGTGCCGCCCGGCCGCGTAACTATGGCTACACCTTC
CDR3aa: CAARPRNYGYTF
len: 12
d_gene: .
v_gene: TRBV6-4
abundance: .
j_gene: TRBJ1-2

CDR3nt: TGTGCCAGCAGCGTTGGGGTGCTAGCGCAATACCAAGAGACCCAGTACTTC
CDR3aa: CASSVGVLAQYQETQYF
len: 17
d_gene: .
v_gene: TRBV7-2
abundance: .
j_gene: TRBJ2-5

CDR3nt: TGTGCCAGCAGGGAAGGGGGGCCTGGAAACACCATATATTTT
CDR3aa: CASREGGPGNTIYF
len: 14
d_gene: .
v_gene: TRBV2
abundance: .
j_gene: TRBJ1-3

CDR3nt: TGCGCCAGCAGCCAGGGACGGGGGACCCAGTACTTC
CDR3aa: CASSQGRGTQYF
len: 12
d_gene: .
v_gene: TRBV4-1
abundance: .
j_gene: TRBJ2-5

CDR3nt: TGTGCCAGCAAGCCGCCCTCCTTCAACGAGCAGTACTTC
CDR3aa: CASKPPSFNEQYF
len: 13
d_gene: .
v_gene: TRBV6-1
abundance: .
j_gene: TRBJ2-7

CDR3nt: TGCGCCAGCAGCCTTTGGGCCGGGACCAACTCCTACAATGAGCAGTTCTTC
CDR3aa: CASSLWAGTNSYNEQFF
len: 17
d_gene: .
v_gene: TRBV5-1
abundance: .
j_gene: TRBJ2-1

CDR3nt: TGTGCCAGCAGCTTAAAGATCGTTGGGTATAGTGAAAAACTGTTTTTT
CDR3aa: CASSLKIVGYSEKLFF
len: 16
d_gene: .
v_gene: TRBV7-9
abundance: .
j_gene: TRBJ1-4

CDR3nt: TGTGCCAGCAGCTCTCCGGGACTAACCTCTCTGGAGCAGTACTTC
CDR3aa: CASSSPGLTSLEQYF
len: 15
d_gene: TRBD2
v_gene: TRBV7-2
abundance: .
j_gene: TRBJ2-7

CDR3nt: TGTGCCAGCAGTCCGGGACTAGCATCATATGAGCAGTTCTTC
CDR3aa: CASSPGLASYEQFF
len: 14
d_gene: TRBD2
v_gene: TRBV27
abundance: once
j_gene: TRBJ2-1

CDR3nt: TGTGCTAGCAGCTTGGGGGGCTCGATCACAGATACGCAGTATTTT
CDR3aa: CASSLGGSITDTQYF
len: 15
d_gene: .
v_gene: TRBV7-7
abundance: .
j_gene: TRBJ2-3

CDR3nt: TGTGCCAGCAGCTTAGCGGCTGGGATCGGGGGCGGAGAGACCCAGTACTTC
CDR3aa: CASSLAAGIGGGETQYF
len: 17
d_gene: .
v_gene: TRBV7-9
abundance: once
j_gene: TRBJ2-5

CDR3nt: TGTGCCAGCAGTAGGGTGGGCTCCTACAATGAGCAGTTCTTC
CDR3aa: CASSRVGSYNEQFF
len: 14
d_gene: .
v_gene: TRBV27
abundance: .
j_gene: TRBJ2-1

CDR3nt: TGTGCCAGCAGCTCGAGACCCGTCAGTTCTAACTATGGCTACACCTTC
CDR3aa: CASSSRPVSSNYGYTF
len: 16
d_gene: .
v_gene: TRBV9
abundance: .
j_gene: TRBJ1-2

CDR3nt: TGTGCCAGCAGCTTAGTTAGTCCGGGCCGTAATGAAAAACTGTTTTTT
CDR3aa: CASSLVSPGRNEKLFF
len: 16
d_gene: .
v_gene: TRBV11-2
abundance: .
j_gene: TRBJ1-4

CDR3nt: TGTGCCAGCACCCAGGGATTTTTCGCTGAAGCTTTCTTT
CDR3aa: CASTQGFFAEAFF
len: 13
d_gene: .
v_gene: TRBV13
abundance: .
j_gene: TRBJ1-1

CDR3nt: TGTGCCAGTAGCCCCGACCGGCACGCTGAAGCTTTCTTT
CDR3aa: CASSPDRHAEAFF
len: 13
d_gene: .
v_gene: TRBV19
abundance: .
j_gene: TRBJ1-1

CDR3nt: TGCGCCAGCAGCCAGGGTACGGCTAACTATGGCTACACCTTC
CDR3aa: CASSQGTANYGYTF
len: 14
d_gene: .
v_gene: TRBV4-3
abundance: .
j_gene: TRBJ1-2

CDR3nt: TGCAGCGTTGAAAACCCGGGCTCCCTTATGGGGAATGAGCAGTTCTTC
CDR3aa: CSVENPGSLMGNEQFF
len: 16
d_gene: .
v_gene: TRBV29-1
abundance: .
j_gene: TRBJ2-1

CDR3nt: TGTGCCAGTAGTATGGACAGGGTCGGCCAAGAGACCCAGTACTTC
CDR3aa: CASSMDRVGQETQYF
len: 15
d_gene: TRBD1
v_gene: TRBV19
abundance: .
j_gene: TRBJ2-5

CDR3nt: TGTGCCAGCAGTGATCAAGCCCCCGGAACAGGGGGCTTCTATAATTCACCCCTCCACTTT
CDR3aa: CASSDQAPGTGGFYNSPLHF
len: 20
d_gene: TRBD1
v_gene: TRBV2
abundance: .
j_gene: TRBJ1-6

CDR3nt: TGCGCCAGCAAGGAGCCGGGACTTTACTACGAGCAGTACTTC
CDR3aa: CASKEPGLYYEQYF
len: 14
d_gene: .
v_gene: TRBV10-2
abundance: once
j_gene: TRBJ2-7

CDR3nt: TGCAGCGTTGGGGGTCAGGGTATAACGGACAATGAGCAGTTCTTC
CDR3aa: CSVGGQGITDNEQFF
len: 15
d_gene: .
v_gene: TRBV29-1
abundance: once
j_gene: TRBJ2-1

CDR3nt: TGTGCCAGCAGCGAGGGACAGGGAAGCTCCTACGAGCAGTACTTC
CDR3aa: CASSEGQGSSYEQYF
len: 15
d_gene: TRBD1
v_gene: TRBV9
abundance: .
j_gene: TRBJ2-7

CDR3nt: TGTGCCAGCAGCCAAGATCTGGGGGGAGCCTATGGCTACACCTTC
CDR3aa: CASSQDLGGAYGYTF
len: 15
d_gene: .
v_gene: TRBV4-2
abundance: .
j_gene: TRBJ1-2

CDR3nt: TGCGCCAGCAGCGCCACAGGGCCTTCTAATGAAAAACTGTTTTTT
CDR3aa: CASSATGPSNEKLFF
len: 15
d_gene: .
v_gene: TRBV5-1
abundance: .
j_gene: TRBJ1-4

CDR3nt: TGTGCCAGCAGTTTCCTTTCTAGCGGGAGTTTCGATGAGCAGTTCTTC
CDR3aa: CASSFLSSGSFDEQFF
len: 16
d_gene: TRBD2
v_gene: TRBV27
abundance: .
j_gene: TRBJ2-1

CDR3nt: TGTGCCAGCAGCTTAGCGGGACAGACTAGCACAGATACGCAGTATTTT
CDR3aa: CASSLAGQTSTDTQYF
len: 16
d_gene: TRBD1
v_gene: TRBV7-9
abundance: .
j_gene: TRBJ2-3

CDR3nt: TGCGCCAGCGCGGTTAATGGTTGGTCCACAGATACGCAGTATTTT
CDR3aa: CASAVNGWSTDTQYF
len: 15
d_gene: .
v_gene: TRBV4-3
abundance: .
j_gene: TRBJ2-3

CDR3nt: TGTGCCAGCAGCTTGGCGGCACAGGGGTTAACCGGGGAGCTGTTTTTT
CDR3aa: CASSLAAQGLTGELFF
len: 16
d_gene: TRBD1
v_gene: TRBV5-6
abundance: once
j_gene: TRBJ2-2

CDR3nt: TGTGCCTGGAGCCTGACAGGGTTCACAGATACGCAGTATTTT
CDR3aa: CAWSLTGFTDTQYF
len: 14
d_gene: TRBD1
v_gene: TRBV30
abundance: .
j_gene: TRBJ2-3

CDR3nt: TGCGCCAGCAGCTTGGATCCCTATACCTACGAGCAGTACTTC
CDR3aa: CASSLDPYTYEQYF
len: 14
d_gene: .
v_gene: TRBV5-1
abundance: .
j_gene: TRBJ2-7

CDR3nt: TGTGCCAGCAGTCTAGCGGGAGGACCCGGGGAGCTGTTTTTT
CDR3aa: CASSLAGGPGELFF
len: 14
d_gene: TRBD2
v_gene: TRBV6-5
abundance: .
j_gene: TRBJ2-2

CDR3nt: TGTGCCAGCAGCTTAATAGCTGGACTAGACTCAGATACGCAGTATTTT
CDR3aa: CASSLIAGLDSDTQYF
len: 16
d_gene: TRBD2
v_gene: TRBV7-3
abundance: .
j_gene: TRBJ2-3

CDR3nt: TGCGCCAGCAGCTTTTACCAGGGTAACACCGGGGAGCTGTTTTTT
CDR3aa: CASSFYQGNTGELFF
len: 15
d_gene: .
v_gene: TRBV5-1
abundance: once
j_gene: TRBJ2-2

CDR3nt: TGTGCCAGCAGCTTCCGGGACAGGGCCGACAATGAGCAGTTCTTC
CDR3aa: CASSFRDRADNEQFF
len: 15
d_gene: TRBD1
v_gene: TRBV13
abundance: .
j_gene: TRBJ2-1